The clone carrying this TCR beta chain has at least ten counts. The target antigen is unknown. The sample comes from a study of T-cell memory formation after mild COVID-19. About the research overall: Clusters of TCRs were largely donor specific.

The study's findings and limits: Mostly located in CM and EM were contracting CD4+ clones, with contracting CD8+ clones located in EMRA.

TCRdb recomputed calls from the 5' RACE reads with MiXCR, one row per CDR3 protein. The table includes about 390,000 distinct CDR3 sequences, 16% detected once. What was sequenced was PBMCs or a T cell subset sorted from them (not recorded which). The clonotype was recovered from a man younger than 35 who had mild COVID-19 (a few samples of this study predate the infection). Cell type and time point are not known.

The CDR3 DNA is TGTGCCAGCACGTACAGGGGTCAAGAGACCCAGTACTTC. Its protein is CASTYRGQETQYF. The chain has TRBV13 and TRBJ2-5, with 7 bases that match TRBD1. The CDR3 runs to 13 residues. Germline loops: CDR1 PRHDT, CDR2 FYEKMQ (reference sequence). J was trimmed by 2 bases and V by 7 bases; bases with no gene match: 4.